This T cell receptor (beta chain) stems from a study of OX40 agonist ivuxolimab in advanced cancers. About the study: Subjects had a mean age of about 61 years, with a range of roughly 20 to 79; around 80% were male.

This CDR3 spans 13 amino acids. Trimming cost V 6 bases and J 8 bases; bases outside gene matches: 9. CDR1 and CDR2 from the germline V gene are ENHRY and SYGVKD. Worth noting for this clone: The antigen remains unidentified.

Peripheral blood came from all dose cohorts at three timepoints. Clones were read by immunoSEQ multiplex PCR, and TCRdb kept only the in-frame ones, dropping some. The data show approximately 89,000 clones, around nine tenths seen once. Overall study findings and caveats: In a subset of nonresponders, normalized T-cell clonal expansion was also low. Clones of CD4+ and CD8+ blood T cells grew by week 6 at doses of 0.1 to 3.0 mg/kg.

The V and J genes are TRBV10-3 and TRBJ1-2, with 7 bases aligning to TRBD1. This specimen was CD4+ or CD8+ T cells sorted from blood, taken in a trial of the OX40 agonist ivuxolimab. This TCR came from an adult with an advanced solid tumor such as melanoma, head and neck, liver or kidney cancer. DNA of the CDR3: TGTGCCATCAGAACGGTCCAAGGGGGCGGCTACACCTTC. It codes for CAIRTVQGGGYTF.